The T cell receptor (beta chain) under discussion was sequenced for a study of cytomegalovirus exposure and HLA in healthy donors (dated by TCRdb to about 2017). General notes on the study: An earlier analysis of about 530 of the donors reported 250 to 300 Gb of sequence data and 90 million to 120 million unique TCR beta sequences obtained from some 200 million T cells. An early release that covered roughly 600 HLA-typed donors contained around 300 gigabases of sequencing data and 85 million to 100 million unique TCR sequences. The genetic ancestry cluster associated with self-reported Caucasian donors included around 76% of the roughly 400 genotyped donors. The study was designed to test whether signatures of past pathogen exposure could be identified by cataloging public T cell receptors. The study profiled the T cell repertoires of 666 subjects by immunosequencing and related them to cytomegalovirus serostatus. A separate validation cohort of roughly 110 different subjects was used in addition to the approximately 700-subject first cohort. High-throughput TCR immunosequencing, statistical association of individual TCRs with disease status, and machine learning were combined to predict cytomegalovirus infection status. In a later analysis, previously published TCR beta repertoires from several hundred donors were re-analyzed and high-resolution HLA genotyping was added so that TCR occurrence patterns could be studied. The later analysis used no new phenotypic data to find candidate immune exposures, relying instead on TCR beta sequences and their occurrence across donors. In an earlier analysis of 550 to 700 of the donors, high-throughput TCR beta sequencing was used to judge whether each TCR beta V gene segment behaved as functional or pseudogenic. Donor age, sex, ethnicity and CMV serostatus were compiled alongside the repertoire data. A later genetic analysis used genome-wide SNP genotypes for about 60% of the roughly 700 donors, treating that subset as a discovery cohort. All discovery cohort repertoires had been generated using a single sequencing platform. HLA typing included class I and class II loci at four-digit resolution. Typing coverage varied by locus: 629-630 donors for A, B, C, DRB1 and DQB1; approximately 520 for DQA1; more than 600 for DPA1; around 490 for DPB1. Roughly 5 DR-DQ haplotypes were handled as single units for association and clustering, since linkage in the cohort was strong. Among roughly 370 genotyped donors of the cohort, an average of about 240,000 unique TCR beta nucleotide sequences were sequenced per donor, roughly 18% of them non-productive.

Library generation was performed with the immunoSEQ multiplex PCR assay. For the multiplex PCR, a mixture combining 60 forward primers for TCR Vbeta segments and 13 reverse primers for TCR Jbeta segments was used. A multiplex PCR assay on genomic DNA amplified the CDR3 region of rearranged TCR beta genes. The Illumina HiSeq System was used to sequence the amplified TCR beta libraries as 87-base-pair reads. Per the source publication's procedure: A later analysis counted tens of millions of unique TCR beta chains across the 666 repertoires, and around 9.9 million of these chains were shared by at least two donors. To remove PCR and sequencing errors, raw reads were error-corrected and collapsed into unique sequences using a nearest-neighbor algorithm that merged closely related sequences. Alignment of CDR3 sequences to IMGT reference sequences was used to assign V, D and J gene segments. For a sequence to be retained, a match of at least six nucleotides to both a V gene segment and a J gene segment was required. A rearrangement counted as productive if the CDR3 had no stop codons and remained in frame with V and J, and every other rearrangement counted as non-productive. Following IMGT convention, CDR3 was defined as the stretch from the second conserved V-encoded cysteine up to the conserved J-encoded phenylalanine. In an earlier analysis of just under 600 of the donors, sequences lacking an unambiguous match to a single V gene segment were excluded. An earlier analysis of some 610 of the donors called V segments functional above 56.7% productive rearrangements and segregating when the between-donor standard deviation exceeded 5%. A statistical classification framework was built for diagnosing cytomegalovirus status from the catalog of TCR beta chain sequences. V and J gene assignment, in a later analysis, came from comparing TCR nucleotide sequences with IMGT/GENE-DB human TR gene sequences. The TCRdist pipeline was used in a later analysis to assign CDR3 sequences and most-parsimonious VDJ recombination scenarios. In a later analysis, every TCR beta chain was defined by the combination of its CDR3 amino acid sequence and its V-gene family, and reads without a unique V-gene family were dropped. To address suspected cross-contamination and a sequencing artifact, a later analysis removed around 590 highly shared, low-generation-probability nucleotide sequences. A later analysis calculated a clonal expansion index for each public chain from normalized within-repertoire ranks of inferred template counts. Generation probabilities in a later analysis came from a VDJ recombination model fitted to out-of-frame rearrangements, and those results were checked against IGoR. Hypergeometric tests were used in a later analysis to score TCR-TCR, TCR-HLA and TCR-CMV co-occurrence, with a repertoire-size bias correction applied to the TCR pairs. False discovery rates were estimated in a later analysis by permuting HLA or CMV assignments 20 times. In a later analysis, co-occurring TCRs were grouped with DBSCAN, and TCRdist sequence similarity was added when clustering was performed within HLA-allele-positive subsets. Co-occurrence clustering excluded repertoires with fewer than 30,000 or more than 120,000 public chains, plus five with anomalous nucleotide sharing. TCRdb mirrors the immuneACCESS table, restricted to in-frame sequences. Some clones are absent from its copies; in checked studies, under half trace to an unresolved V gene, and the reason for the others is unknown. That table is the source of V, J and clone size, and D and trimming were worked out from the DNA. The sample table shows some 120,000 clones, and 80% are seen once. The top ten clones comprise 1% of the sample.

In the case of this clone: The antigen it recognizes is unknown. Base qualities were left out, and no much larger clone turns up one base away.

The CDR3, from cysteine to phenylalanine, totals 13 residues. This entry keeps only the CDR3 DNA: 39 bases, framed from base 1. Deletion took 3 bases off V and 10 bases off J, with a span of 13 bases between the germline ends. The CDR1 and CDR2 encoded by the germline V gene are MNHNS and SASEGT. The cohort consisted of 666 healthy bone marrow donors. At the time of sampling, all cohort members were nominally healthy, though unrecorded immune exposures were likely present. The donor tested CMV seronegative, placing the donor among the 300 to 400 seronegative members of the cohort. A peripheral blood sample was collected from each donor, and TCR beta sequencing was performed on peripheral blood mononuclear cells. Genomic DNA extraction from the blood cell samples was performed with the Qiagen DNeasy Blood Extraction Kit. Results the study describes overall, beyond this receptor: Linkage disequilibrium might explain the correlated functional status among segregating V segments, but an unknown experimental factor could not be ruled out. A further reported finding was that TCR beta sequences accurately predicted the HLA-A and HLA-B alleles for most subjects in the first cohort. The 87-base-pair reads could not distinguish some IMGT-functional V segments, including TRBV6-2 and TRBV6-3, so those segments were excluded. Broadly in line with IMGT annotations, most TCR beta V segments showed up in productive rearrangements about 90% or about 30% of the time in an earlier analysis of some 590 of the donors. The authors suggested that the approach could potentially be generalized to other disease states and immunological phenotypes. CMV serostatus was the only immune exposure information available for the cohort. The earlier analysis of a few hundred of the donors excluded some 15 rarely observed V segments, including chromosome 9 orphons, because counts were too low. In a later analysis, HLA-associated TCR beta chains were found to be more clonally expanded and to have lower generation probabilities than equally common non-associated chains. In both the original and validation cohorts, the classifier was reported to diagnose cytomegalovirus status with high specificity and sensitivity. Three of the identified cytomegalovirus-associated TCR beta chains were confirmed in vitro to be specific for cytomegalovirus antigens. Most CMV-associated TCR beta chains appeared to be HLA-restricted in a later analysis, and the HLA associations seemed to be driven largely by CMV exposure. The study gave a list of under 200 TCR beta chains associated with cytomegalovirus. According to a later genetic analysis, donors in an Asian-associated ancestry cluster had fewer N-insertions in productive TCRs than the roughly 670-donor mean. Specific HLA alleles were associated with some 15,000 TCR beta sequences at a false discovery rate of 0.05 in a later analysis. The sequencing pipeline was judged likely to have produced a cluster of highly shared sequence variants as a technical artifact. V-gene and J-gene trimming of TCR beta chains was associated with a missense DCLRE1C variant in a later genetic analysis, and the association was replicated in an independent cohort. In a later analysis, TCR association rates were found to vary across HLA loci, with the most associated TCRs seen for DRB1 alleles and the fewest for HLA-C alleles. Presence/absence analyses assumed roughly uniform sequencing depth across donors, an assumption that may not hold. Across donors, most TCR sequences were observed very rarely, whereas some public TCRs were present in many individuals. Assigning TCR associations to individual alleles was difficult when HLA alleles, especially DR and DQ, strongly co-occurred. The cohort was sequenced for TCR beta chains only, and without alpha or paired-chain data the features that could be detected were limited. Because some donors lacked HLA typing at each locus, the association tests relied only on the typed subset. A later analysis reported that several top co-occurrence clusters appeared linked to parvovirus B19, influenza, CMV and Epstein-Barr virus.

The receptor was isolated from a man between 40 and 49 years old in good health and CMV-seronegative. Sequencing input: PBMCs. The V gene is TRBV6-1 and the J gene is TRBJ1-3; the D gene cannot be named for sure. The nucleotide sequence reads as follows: TGTGCCAGCAGTGATGGGCCGCGAAGAACCATATATTTT. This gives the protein CASSDGPRRTIYF.